A single sample is the source of the 13 T cell receptor beta chains below, sequenced in a study of blood T cells in healthy people across ages. Combining a sample-barcoded 5' primer with a J-beta primer mix, a second PCR ran for 7 to 11 cycles. MiXCR, applied by TCRdb to the 5' RACE reads, yields one record per CDR3 protein. The sample has about 680,000 distinct CDR3 sequences; approximately 50% are singletons. Sequencing was performed on blood. Receptors were obtained from an older woman in good health.

The J gene is TRBJ1-6, the V gene TRBV5-1; D not certain. CDR1 is SGHRS and CDR2 is YFSETQ in the germline V gene. There are 13 residues in the CDR3. The V end lost 2 bases, the J end lost 11 bases, and 11 bases lay between the germline ends. This CDR3 reads CASSLGSSAPLHF. For the CDR3, the DNA is TGCGCCAGCAGCTTAGGGAGTTCAGCACCCCTCCACTTT.

This chain connects TRBV7-9 to TRBJ2-5; TRBD1 might be the D (6 bases). The CDR3 loop spans 14 amino acids. Looked up from germline, CDR1 is SEHNR and CDR2 is FQNEAQ (reference sequence). Trimming stripped 3 bases from V and 11 bases from J, with 19 bases between. CDR3 region: CASSLSWDNNEQYF. CDR3 coding DNA: TGTGCCAGCAGCTTGAGTTGGGACAACAATGAGCAGTACTTC.

The table lists this clonotype with a count of one. CDR3 amino acids: CANSQPQGVQETQYF. The CDR3 nucleotides read TGTGCCAACAGCCAACCTCAGGGGGTCCAAGAGACCCAGTACTTC. The chain combines TRBV25-1 with TRBJ2-5, with 7 bases identical to TRBD1. The CDR3 is made up of 15 amino acids. Per the germline V gene, CDR1 is MGHDK and CDR2 is SYGVNS. V lost 10 bases, J lost 1 base, and 12 bases stayed unmatched.

The table lists this clonotype with a few counts. This chain links TRBV6-2 or TRBV6-3 with TRBJ2-5, with TRBD1 identical over 8 bases. The J call may be in error: the DNA end matches TRBJ2-7 better. Germline-derived CDR1 and CDR2 are MNHEY and SVGEGT. The CDR3 is made up of 13 amino acids. CDR3 nucleotides: TGTGCCAGCAATGACAGGGGTACGAACGAGCAGTACTTC. Translation: CASNDRGTNEQYF.

The CDR3 here is CSVDSEGQGETQYF. The CDR3 region has the DNA TGCAGCGTTGATTCTGAGGGTCAGGGCGAGACCCAGTACTTC. The chain couples TRBV29-1 to TRBJ2-7; TRBD1 or TRBD2 may be the D gene (5 bases each). The J call could be wrong; TRBJ2-5 is a better fit for the DNA end. In germline, CDR1 is SQVTM, CDR2 ANQGSEA. The CDR3 has 14 residues.

The chain employs TRBV20-1 and TRBJ2-5; unclear D gene. CDR1 is DFQATT and CDR2 is SNEGSKA in the germline V gene (reference sequence). The length of the CDR3 is 13 residues. Trimming stripped 2 bases from V and 5 bases from J, with 12 bases between. CDR3 region: CSARRESGETQYF. The DNA for the CDR3 is TGCAGTGCTAGAAGGGAAAGTGGGGAGACCCAGTACTTC.

V is TRBV29-1 and J is TRBJ1-1, with 7 positions matching TRBD1. CDR1 is SQVTM and CDR2 is ANQGSEA in the germline V gene. The CDR3 sequence is 13 residues long. V lost 5 bases, J lost 4 bases, and 7 bases stayed unmatched. The CDR3 is CSVRTGWGTEAFF. The CDR3 DNA follows: TGCAGCGTTCGGACAGGTTGGGGCACTGAAGCTTTCTTT.

J is TRBJ1-1 and V is TRBV5-1; D perhaps matches TRBD1 (5 bases). CDR3 size: 16 residues. V was trimmed by 4 bases and J by 4 bases, leaving 20 bases between them. Germline V lookup: CDR1 SGHRS, CDR2 YFSETQ. CDR3 protein: CASSEDSPPRSTEAFF. In DNA form, the CDR3 reads TGCGCCAGCAGCGAAGACAGCCCTCCAAGGAGCACTGAAGCTTTCTTT.

This clonotype was seen more than once but under ten times. V and J are TRBV7-9 and TRBJ2-3; D remains ambiguous. Trimming pared 4 bases from V and 10 bases from J, leaving 15 bases between. CDR1 and CDR2 from the germline V gene are SEHNR and FQNEAQ (reference sequence). This CDR3 comprises 13 residues. The CDR3 reads CASSSQQSDAQYF. DNA for the CDR3: TGTGCCAGCAGCTCGCAACAGTCGGATGCGCAGTATTTT. Combining the CDR3 with reference TRBV7-9 and TRBJ2-3 gives the whole variable domain DTGVSQNPRHKITKRGQNVTFRCDPISEHNRLYWYRQTLGQGPEFLTYFQNEAQLEKSRLLSDRFSAERPKGSFSTLEIQRTEQGDSAMYLCASSSQQSDAQYFGPGTRLTVL.

In this sample, this clonotype turned up once. The chain carries TRBV20-1 and TRBJ2-5; D is unresolved. The CDR3 sequence is 14 residues long. Germline CDR1 and CDR2: DFQATT and SNEGSKA (reference sequence). V was trimmed by 6 bases and J by 11 bases, leaving 25 bases between them. The CDR3 region has the DNA TGCAGTGCCCTTGGCGGAGCCTACAGCCATGAGCAGTACTTC. Its protein product is CSALGGAYSHEQYF.

This clonotype was observed a few times. The rearrangement joins TRBV4-3 to TRBJ2-1, with a weak D call TRBD1 (6 bases). V was pared by 6 bases and J by 4 bases, with 10 bases between. This CDR3 has 13 amino acids. Germline V gene data show CDR1 as LGHNA and CDR2 as YSLEER. The CDR3 DNA reads as TGCGCCAGCAGGGGGGCCGATTACAATGAGCAGTTCTTC. As protein: CASRGADYNEQFF.

As regards this clonotype: The junction differs from germline at one of its ends, possibly a read error. V and J are TRBV28 and TRBJ2-7; D tentatively fits TRBD1 or TRBD2 (5 bases each). This CDR3 has 13 amino acids. Germline CDR1 is MDHEN and CDR2 is SYDVKM. CDR3 loop: CAGSFWGTHEQYF. The CDR3 DNA is TGTGCCGGCAGTTTTTGGGGGACCCACGAGCAGTACTTC. The full variable domain, completed using reference TRBV28 and TRBJ2-7, is DVKVTQSSRYLVKRTGEKVFLECVQDMDHENMFWYRQDPGLGLRLIYFSYDVKMKEKGDIPEGYSVSREKKERFSLILESASTNQTSMYLCAGSFWGTHEQYFGPGTRLTVT.

The rearrangement joins TRBV20-1 to TRBJ1-5; D is possibly TRBD1 (5 bases). V was cut by 2 bases and J by 6 bases, with 17 bases left in between. Germline-derived CDR1 and CDR2 are DFQATT and SNEGSKA (reference sequence). The CDR3 totals 15 residues. This chain's CDR3 is CSARPYGGESQPQHF. DNA for the CDR3: TGCAGTGCTAGACCCTATGGGGGAGAGAGTCAGCCCCAGCATTTT.